This paragraph covers one TCR beta chain sequence. Using immunoSEQ multiplex PCR, the repertoire was profiled, and TCRdb retains in-frame clones only, with some absent. The sample has about 34,000 clones; more than 90% are singletons. CDR1 is MNHEY and CDR2 is SVGAGI in the germline V gene. Trimming removed 7 bases from V and 2 bases from J, with 15 bases in between. This CDR3 comprises 14 residues. This sample is part of a study of preoperative IRX-2 immunotherapy in early breast cancer. The treatment denotes: preoperative locoregional IRX-2 cytokine immunotherapy. Patients received preoperative, locoregional IRX-2 cytokine immunotherapy in a phase Ib study.

The chain links TRBV6-5 to TRBJ2-7, with D tentatively TRBD1 (5 bases). This sequence was found in a human donor with breast cancer. Sampling took place from a patient treated with IRX-2 immunotherapy. The CDR3, as DNA: TGTGCCAGCACCGAGACAGTGACACCCTACGAGCAGTACTTC. Its protein is CASTETVTPYEQYF.